Shown below are 5 T cell receptor beta chains from a single sample sequenced in a study of T-cell memory formation after mild COVID-19 (dated by TCRdb to about 2021). Libraries were built with 5' RACE. Sequencing instrument: Illumina NovaSeq 6000. TCRdb reran the public reads through fastp at Q25 and MiXCR, keeping productive beta chains. All rows with the same CDR3 protein become a single entry with the most common DNA and genes. The sample records 450,000 or so distinct CDR3 sequences, around 25% of which are singletons. Jointly, the top ten make up approximately 12% of the sample. The sequencing input was PBMCs or a T cell subset sorted from them (not recorded which). These receptors all stem from an adult woman who had mild COVID-19 (a few samples of this study predate the infection). The sample titles of this study are shuffled in the database, so cell type and time point are left out; the donor was told from shared clones.

This clonotype was seen a handful of times. The J gene is TRBJ2-5, the V gene TRBV7-2; no clear D. The CDR3 totals 14 residues. Germline V gene sequence: CDR1 SGHTA, CDR2 FQGNSA. V was clipped by 5 bases and J by 1 base, with 11 bases between them. DNA of the CDR3: TGTGCCAGCAGCAAAACGGCGAGCCAAGAGACCCAGTACTTC. This sequence encodes CASSKTASQETQYF.

The chain carries TRBV12-3 or TRBV12-4 and TRBJ2-1; 9 nucleotides align to TRBD2. There are 14 residues in the CDR3. Losses at the gene ends were 3 bases for V and 7 bases for J; bases not matched to a gene: 4. The CDR3 here is CASSFLAGLNEQFF. DNA for the CDR3: TGTGCCAGCAGTTTTCTAGCGGGGTTGAATGAGCAGTTCTTC.

The V gene is TRBV24-1, the J gene TRBJ1-3; 8 bases are shared with TRBD1. V lost 3 bases, J lost 3 bases, and 3 bases stayed unmatched. This CDR3 spans 15 amino acids. Germline V lookup: CDR1 KGHDR, CDR2 SFDVKD. The CDR3 loop is CATSDPGTGGNTIYF. In nucleotides, the CDR3 is TGTGCCACCAGTGATCCCGGGACAGGTGGAAACACCATATATTTT.

This clonotype was picked up a small number of times. The rearrangement uses TRBV5-1 and TRBJ2-2; D is perhaps TRBD2 (5 bases). CDR1 and CDR2 from the germline V gene are SGHRS and YFSETQ. The CDR3 is 16 residues long. V was pared by 0 bases and J by 4 bases, with 13 bases between. The CDR3 spells CASSLDVEVGTGELFF. The CDR3 DNA reads as TGCGCCAGCAGCTTGGACGTGGAGGTGGGCACCGGGGAGCTGTTTTTT.

In its sample, this clonotype was seen a few times. The chain carries TRBV7-2 and TRBJ2-3, with a possible D match to TRBD2 (6 bases). The V and J ends lost 8 bases and 2 bases respectively, with 11 bases between them. The length of the CDR3 is 13 residues. Per germline, CDR1 SGHTA and CDR2 FQGNSA. This chain's CDR3 is CASGEVFTDTQYF. CDR3 DNA: TGTGCCAGCGGGGAGGTCTTCACAGATACGCAGTATTTT.